This T cell receptor beta chain was found in a study of T cells of healthy individuals. V dropped 7 bases and J dropped 4; count of bases not matched to a gene: 9. From germline, CDR1 is MNHEY and CDR2 SMNVEV (reference sequence). The CDR3 runs to 16 residues. TCRdb itself ran the 5' RACE reads through MiXCR, one entry per CDR3 protein. The sample has nearly 100,000 distinct CDR3 sequences; 17% are singletons. The receptor comes from a human donor in good health. V gene TRBV27 combines with J gene TRBJ2-1; 11 positions match TRBD2. As DNA, the CDR3 is TGTGCCAGCACCTCCCGACTAGCGGGGAGTTACAATGAGCAGTTCTTC. It codes for CASTSRLAGSYNEQFF.